Each of the 29 T cell receptor beta chains below was sequenced from the same sample in a study of T-cell reconstitution after alpha-beta-depleted transplantation in children. Unique molecular identifiers were incorporated into the prepared TCRbeta library. Each CDR3 protein is one row after TCRdb ran MiXCR on the PCR reads. In the table there are about 300,000 distinct CDR3 sequences, roughly a tenth of which are singletons. The material sequenced was PBMCs, taken before TCRalphabeta/CD19-depleted stem cell transplant. The receptors shown here come from a boy in the first two years of life with acute myeloid leukemia, due to receive a stem cell transplant.

There are many counts of this clonotype. The chain has TRBV28 and TRBJ1-2; TRBD1 is a possible D gene (5 bases). The CDR3 is 14 amino acids. Germline assignment: CDR1 MDHEN and CDR2 SYDVKM. Trimming took 0 bases from V and 8 from J, leaving 13 bases between them. In DNA, the CDR3 is TGTGCCAGCAGTTTATGGACAGCGGGGTCGGGCTACACCTTC. It translates to CASSLWTAGSGYTF.

Turning to this clonotype: A much bigger clone sits one base away, suggesting this may be a read error. The rearrangement joins TRBV12-3 or TRBV12-4 to TRBJ2-7; D may correspond to TRBD1 or TRBD2 (6 bases each). Deletions cut 7 bases from V and 5 bases from J, with 18 bases between. This CDR3 has 14 amino acids. DNA of the CDR3: TGTGCCAGCACCCGAGGGGGGCATGAACACGAGCAGTACTTC. Amino acid sequence: CASTRGGHEHEQYF.

The chain is built from TRBV12-3 or TRBV12-4 and TRBJ2-3; D is unclear. The V end lost 1 base, the J end lost 0 bases, and 14 bases lay between the germline ends. The CDR3 loop spans 17 amino acids. This CDR3 reads CASSLGVLIGSTDTQYF. CDR3 DNA: TGTGCCAGCAGTTTAGGGGTCCTTATCGGAAGCACAGATACGCAGTATTTT.

This chain joins TRBV5-5 and TRBJ2-1; TRBD1 matches at 8 bases. The germline V gene encodes CDR1 SGHKS and CDR2 YYEKEE (reference sequence). Trimming cost V 1 base and J 7 bases; bases outside gene matches: 7. The CDR3 contains 15 residues. The CDR3: CASSLLQGARNEQFF. CDR3 DNA sequence: TGTGCCAGCAGCTTGCTTCAGGGGGCTCGGAATGAGCAGTTCTTC.

The table lists this clonotype with many counts. The chain links TRBV7-9 to TRBJ2-5, with TRBD2 matching 10 bases. V shed 3 bases and J 1 base; nucleotides not matched to a gene: 5. The CDR3 runs to 16 residues. Germline lookup yields CDR1 SEHNR and CDR2 FQNEAQ (reference sequence). The chain's CDR3 is CASSFLRTSGQETQYF. The DNA for the CDR3 is TGTGCCAGCAGCTTTCTCAGGACTAGCGGCCAAGAGACCCAGTACTTC.

This clonotype was found many times. V is TRBV11-1 and J is TRBJ2-3; TRBD2 might be the D (6 bases). Germline CDR1 and CDR2: SGHAT and FQDESV (reference sequence). V was trimmed by 5 bases and J by 0 bases, leaving 21 bases between them. There are 18 residues in the CDR3. For the CDR3, the DNA is TGTGCCAGCAGCCCCCTCCACGGGAGCGGAAGGAGCACAGATACGCAGTATTTT. It encodes CASSPLHGSGRSTDTQYF.

This clonotype was seen just once. A read error may produce the germline difference seen at one junction end. The CDR3 region is CASSPRQVSDNEQLF. In nucleotides, the CDR3 is TGTGCCAGCTCACCACGGCAGGTCTCGGACAATGAGCAGCTCTTC. The chain links TRBV18 to TRBJ2-1; possible D gene TRBD1, 5 bases. CDR1 is KGHSH, CDR2 LQKENI, per germline. The CDR3 length is 15 residues.

The V gene is TRBV18, the J gene TRBJ2-3; no reliable D call. The CDR3 has 15 residues. V was pared by 0 bases and J by 0 bases, with 7 bases between. Germline CDR1 reads KGHSH; CDR2 reads LQKENI. CDR3 amino acids: CASSPPGPSTDTQYF. In DNA, the CDR3 is TGTGCCAGCTCACCACCGGGCCCTAGCACAGATACGCAGTATTTT.

This clonotype was detected ten times or more. The chain links TRBV6-5 to TRBJ2-6, with TRBD1 matching 9 bases. The germline CDR1 and CDR2 sequences are MNHEY and SVGAGI. Trimming at V came to 2 bases and at J to 0 bases, leaving 2 bases not matched to a gene. This CDR3 region has 17 residues. CDR3: CASSYGTGISGANVLTF. CDR3 nucleotide sequence: TGTGCCAGCAGTTACGGGACAGGGATCTCTGGGGCCAACGTCCTGACTTTC.

The table lists this clonotype with many counts. V and J are TRBV12-3 or TRBV12-4 and TRBJ1-3; D gene ambiguous. The CDR3 is 15 residues long. The germline V and J ends were trimmed by 6 bases and 0 bases, with 12 bases remaining between them. CDR3 bases: TGTGCCAGCAGGGCTTGGACTAACTCTGGAAACACCATATATTTT. Its translation is CASRAWTNSGNTIYF.

This clonotype showed up many times. The J gene is TRBJ2-7, the V gene TRBV4-3, with 12 bases lining up with TRBD2. The CDR3 is made up of 16 amino acids. V trimming: 1 base; J trimming: 4 bases; junction bases outside the gene matches: 5. The V gene's germline CDR1 is LGHNA and CDR2 YSLEER. This chain's CDR3 is CASSQVTSGRDYEQYF. The CDR3 DNA reads as TGCGCCAGCAGCCAAGTGACTAGCGGGAGAGATTACGAGCAGTACTTC.

This clonotype was observed at least ten times. This chain uses TRBV27 with TRBJ2-2; D is unclear. Trimming removed 5 bases at V and 4 bases at J, with 11 bases between. The CDR3 spans 14 residues. The germline CDR1 and CDR2 sequences are MNHEY and SMNVEV (reference sequence). CDR3 nucleotides: TGTGCCAGCAGTCCCCGAGTGGGCACCGGGGAGCTGTTTTTT. Protein: CASSPRVGTGELFF.

This CDR3 is CASSRGDYEQYF. The CDR3 nucleotides read TGTGCCAGCAGCCGCGGGGACTACGAGCAGTACTTC. This chain joins TRBV28 and TRBJ2-7; the D gene is possibly TRBD2 (6 bases). The CDR3 sequence is 12 residues long. Trimming shortened V by 6 bases and J by 3 bases, and 9 bases separated the two germline ends. CDR1 and CDR2 (germline): MDHEN, SYDVKM.

The sample holds many counts of this clonotype. The rearrangement uses TRBV4-3 and TRBJ1-2; D remains unclear. Trimming took 2 bases from V and 1 from J, leaving 2 bases between them. The CDR3 contains 12 residues. In germline, CDR1 is LGHNA, CDR2 YSLEER. The CDR3 sequence: CASSQNNYGYTF. The CDR3 DNA sequence: TGCGCCAGCAGCCAAAATAACTATGGCTACACCTTC.

Ten or more counts support this clonotype. The V and J genes are TRBV28 and TRBJ2-1, with 10 bases matching TRBD1. The germline gives CDR1 MDHEN, CDR2 SYDVKM. With 11 bases clipped from V and 7 bases from J, the junction kept 8 bases outside the gene matches. This CDR3 is 13 amino acids long. The CDR3: CAGLDRGRNEQFF. In DNA form, the CDR3 reads TGTGCCGGGCTCGACAGGGGGCGGAATGAGCAGTTCTTC.

This clonotype appeared many times. The rearrangement uses TRBV4-2 and TRBJ2-2, with 10 bases aligning to TRBD2. CDR1 is LGHNA, CDR2 YNFKEQ, per germline. Trimming removed 4 bases from V and 0 bases from J; junction bases left unmatched: 5. This CDR3 is 17 amino acids long. CDR3 bases: TGTGCCAGCAGCCCCTTAGCGGGGGGCGCGAACACCGGGGAGCTGTTTTTT. It codes for CASSPLAGGANTGELFF.

This clonotype was counted ten times or more. The rearrangement links TRBV6-1 to TRBJ1-4, with D hard to call. The CDR3 loop spans 14 amino acids. Germline V gives CDR1 MNHNS, CDR2 SASEGT. Between the trimmed V and J ends, which lost 7 bases and 7 bases, there was a span of 16 bases. CDR3 nucleotides: TGTGCCAGCACCAACCCTGGGAGAGGTGAAAAACTGTTTTTT. As protein: CASTNPGRGEKLFF.

This clonotype was counted ten times or more. The gene calls are TRBV5-1 and TRBJ2-1, with D perhaps being TRBD1 or TRBD2 (5 bases each). Trimming removed 4 bases from V and 0 bases from J, with 11 bases in between. The germline gives CDR1 SGHRS, CDR2 YFSETQ. The CDR3 runs 15 residues. This chain's CDR3 is CASSRDRSSYNEQFF. CDR3 nucleotide sequence: TGCGCCAGCAGCCGGGACCGAAGCTCCTACAATGAGCAGTTCTTC.

This clonotype occurred many times. This chain links TRBV7-9 with TRBJ2-1, with a weak D call TRBD2 (6 bases). Per the germline V gene, CDR1 is SEHNR and CDR2 is FQNEAQ (reference sequence). V shed 7 bases and J shed 7 bases, with 14 bases lying between them. The CDR3 length is 13 residues. CDR3 sequence (DNA): TGTGCCAGCAAGGTGGCGGGGCAGAATGAGCAGTTCTTC. Its protein is CASKVAGQNEQFF.

This clonotype was seen a few times. The rearrangement links TRBV14 to TRBJ1-2; D unresolved. Deletions cut 0 bases from V and 2 bases from J, with 4 bases between. Germline-derived CDR1 and CDR2 are SGHDN and FVKESK. This CDR3 spans 13 amino acids. Here the CDR3 DNA reads TGTGCCAGCAGCCAAGACATAAACTATGGCTACACCTTC. Translation gives CASSQDINYGYTF.

This clonotype was seen ten or more times. The chain has TRBV4-2 and TRBJ2-3; D is unclear. This CDR3 has 14 residues. Germline lookup yields CDR1 LGHNA and CDR2 YNFKEQ. The V and J ends lost 0 bases and 1 base respectively, with 5 bases between them. This chain's CDR3 is CASSQDWGTDTQYF. The CDR3 nucleotides are TGTGCCAGCAGCCAAGATTGGGGCACAGATACGCAGTATTTT.

This clonotype was counted many times. The rearrangement uses TRBV20-1 and TRBJ2-1, with 7 bases fitting TRBD2. Germline CDR1 DFQATT, CDR2 SNEGSKA (reference sequence). With 2 bases clipped from V and 4 bases from J, the junction kept 17 bases outside the gene matches. The CDR3 covers 18 residues. CDR3 nucleotides: TGCAGTGCTAGATCTCTGCGGTTCCAGCGGGATTATTACAATGAGCAGTTCTTC. It specifies CSARSLRFQRDYYNEQFF.

This clonotype was found a few times. Relative to the germline gene, one junction end is altered; a read error may explain this. This rearrangement joins TRBV30 to TRBJ1-1; D is uncertain. The CDR3 contains 13 residues. In germline, CDR1 is GTSNPN, CDR2 SVGIG (reference sequence). The CDR3 reads CPPSRPVSIEAFF. The CDR3 DNA follows: TGCCCCCCATCACGGCCAGTCTCGATTGAAGCTTTCTTT.

This chain connects TRBV19 to TRBJ2-1; TRBD2 matches at 12 bases. The V and J ends lost 0 bases and 1 base, in that order; junction bases with no gene match: 7. The germline V gene encodes CDR1 LNHDA and CDR2 SQIVND (reference sequence). The length of the CDR3 is 19 residues. The CDR3 region has the DNA TGTGCCAGTAGTATAGATGCCGAACTAGCGGGGGGATCCTACAATGAGCAGTTCTTC. Its translation: CASSIDAELAGGSYNEQFF. Using reference TRBV19 and TRBJ2-1 for the parts outside the CDR3, the full variable domain is DGGITQSPKYLFRKEGQNVTLSCEQNLNHDAMYWYRQDPGQGLRLIYYSQIVNDFQKGDIAEGYSVSREKKESFPLTVTSAQKNPTAFYLCASSIDAELAGGSYNEQFFGPGTRLTVL.

In DNA, the CDR3 is TGTGCCAGCAGCCTTGAGGGGGTAACCTACGAGCAGTACTTC. It codes for CASSLEGVTYEQYF. V and J are TRBV5-4 and TRBJ2-7; D perhaps matches TRBD1 (6 bases). The CDR3 spans 14 residues. V was cut by 4 bases and J by 2 bases, with 13 bases left in between. Per germline, CDR1 SGHNT and CDR2 YYREEE (reference sequence).

This clonotype appeared many times. V gene TRBV5-1 combines with J gene TRBJ2-7, with 8 bases fitting TRBD1. Trimming removed 1 base from V and 7 bases from J; junction bases left unmatched: 4. This CDR3 is built from 13 residues. Germline CDR1 SGHRS, CDR2 YFSETQ. The CDR3 nucleotides read TGCGCCAGCAGCTTGCACAGGGGGGAAGAGCAGTACTTC. Amino acid sequence: CASSLHRGEEQYF. The full variable domain, in which reference TRBV5-1 and TRBJ2-7 provide the parts outside the CDR3, is KAGVTQTPRYLIKTRGQQVTLSCSPISGHRSVSWYQQTPGQGLQFLFEYFSETQRNKGNFPGRFSGRQFSNSRSEMNVSTLELGDSALYLCASSLHRGEEQYFGPGTRLTVT.

Remarks on this clonotype: Possible read error: a much larger clone is one base away. V gene TRBV20-1 combines with J gene TRBJ1-1; weak D call: TRBD1 (5 bases). The germline gives CDR1 DFQATT, CDR2 SNEGSKA (reference sequence). This CDR3 spans 15 amino acids. In DNA, the CDR3 is TGCGGTGCCACGACAGTAAAGGGGAAAAATACTGAAGCTTTCTTT. It yields the protein CGATTVKGKNTEAFF.

This clonotype showed up many times. The V call is TRBV10-3, the J call TRBJ2-3; 8 positions match TRBD2. Germline V gene data show CDR1 as ENHRY and CDR2 as SYGVKD. V trimming: 6 bases; J trimming: 4 bases; junction bases outside the gene matches: 9. CDR3 length: 15 amino acids. The CDR3 DNA is TGTGCCATCAGCCCGCCGGGACTAGGTCCAGATACGCAGTATTTT. This translates into CAISPPGLGPDTQYF.

This clonotype was seen repeatedly, ten times or more. This chain connects TRBV10-3 to TRBJ2-7; 10 bases are a match to TRBD2. Looked up from germline, CDR1 is ENHRY and CDR2 is SYGVKD. After removal of 6 bases from V and 2 bases from J, the junction contained 4 bases not matched to a gene. The length of the CDR3 is 14 residues. The chain's CDR3 is CAISVAGGTYEQYF. The CDR3 bases are TGTGCCATCAGCGTAGCGGGAGGAACCTACGAGCAGTACTTC.